The present T cell receptor (beta chain) was sequenced within a study of Ad26.COV2.S vaccination and SARS-CoV-2 variants. Study at large: Intramuscularly, Ad26.COV2.S was given either once or twice, 56 days apart.

Study outcomes and limitations: Those who received the vaccine showed greater spike-specific TCR breadth than those given placebo.

Using immunoSEQ multiplex PCR, the repertoire was profiled, and TCRdb retains in-frame clones only, with some absent. The data hold about 480,000 clones, with roughly 85% observed a single time. This clone was found once. No antigen is known for it. V was clipped by 5 bases and J by 2 bases, with 21 bases between them. The germline gives CDR1 MNHEY, CDR2 SMNVEV (reference sequence). There are 17 residues in the CDR3. The treatment was: roughly 20 received Ad26.COV2.S at low or high dose, single or two shots; several received placebo; per-sample allocation not given. Repertoires come from day 63 after the first vaccine or placebo injection. Vaccination employed an Ad26 vector expressing the Wuhan-strain SARS-CoV-2 spike.

The source was peripheral blood, collected in a trial of Ad26.COV2.S vaccine versus placebo. The V and J genes are TRBV27 and TRBJ1-1, with D tentatively TRBD1 (5 bases). This clonotype originated in a person aged 18-65 years who received the Ad26.COV2.S COVID-19 vaccine or a placebo. CDR3 loop: CASSRTTVQGENTEAFF. The DNA for the CDR3 is TGTGCCAGCAGTAGAACGACAGTGCAAGGGGAAAACACTGAAGCTTTCTTT.